The 25 T cell receptor beta chains reported below all come from one sample, sequenced in a study of lung T cells in sarcoidosis with Löfgren's syndrome. TCRdb reanalysed the reads using MiXCR and keeps one entry per CDR3 protein. The table includes 50,000 to 65,000 distinct CDR3 sequences, 20% to 25% detected once. Sequenced input: CD4+ T cells from PBMCs. The receptors derive from a human donor with sarcoidosis (Löfgren's syndrome or another form), or a control subject (not recorded which).

In this sample, this clonotype turned up many times. The DNA of the CDR3 is TGTGCCAGCAGTTACGACCCGGGGGCCAGTGGAAGGGCCTATAATTCACCCCTCCACTTT. Encoded protein: CASSYDPGASGRAYNSPLHF. V and J are TRBV6-5 and TRBJ1-6; the D gene is possibly TRBD1 (6 bases). The CDR3 length is 20 residues. CDR1 is MNHEY, CDR2 SVGAGI, per germline. The V end lost 2 bases, the J end lost 2 bases, and 22 bases lay between the germline ends.

Remarks on this clonotype: A much more abundant neighbour one base away suggests this may be a read error. J is TRBJ1-1 and V is TRBV20-1, with TRBD1 matching over 7 bases. The V gene's germline CDR1 is DFQATT and CDR2 SNEGSKA (reference sequence). The CDR3 is 14 residues long. The CDR3 loop reads CSAQRGTVNTEALF. CDR3 bases: TGCAGTGCTCAAAGGGGGACAGTGAACACTGAAGCTCTCTTT.

The count of this clonotype is one. The chain joins TRBV28 to TRBJ2-4; D possibly uses TRBD1 or TRBD2 (5 bases each). The CDR3 has 15 amino acids. V shed 8 bases and J shed 0 bases, with 14 bases lying between them. Germline loops: CDR1 MDHEN, CDR2 SYDVKM. CDR3: CASGVGAGAKNIQYF. Written as DNA, the CDR3 is TGTGCCAGCGGGGTAGGGGCGGGAGCCAAAAACATTCAGTACTTC.

This clonotype was detected only a few times. The chain links TRBV29-1 to TRBJ2-2, with D perhaps given as TRBD1 or TRBD2 (5 bases each). V shed 7 bases and J shed 6 bases, with 12 bases lying between them. In germline, CDR1 is SQVTM, CDR2 ANQGSEA. This CDR3 has 12 residues. CDR3 nucleotide sequence: TGCAGCGGAGTGGGGGACCCCGGGGAGCTGTTTTTT. This codes for CSGVGDPGELFF.

As regards this clonotype: A single base separates this from a much larger clone, so it may be a read error. The chain combines TRBV27 with TRBJ2-7, with 13 bases fitting TRBD2. This CDR3 has 19 residues. Germline-derived CDR1 and CDR2 are MNHEY and SMNVEV (reference sequence). The CDR3 DNA reads TGTGCCAGCAGTTTAAGGGGGACTAGCGGGACCACAACCGGGGACGAGAAGTACTTC. It yields the protein CASSLRGTSGTTTGDEKYF.

This clonotype was seen once. The rearrangement uses TRBV5-6 and TRBJ2-1; 7 positions agree with TRBD1. Trimming at V came to 9 bases and at J to 6 bases, leaving 9 bases not matched to a gene. The CDR3 contains 13 residues. CDR1 is SGHDT, CDR2 YYEEEE, per germline. The CDR3 spells CATTRQGRNEQFF. CDR3 coding DNA: TGTGCCACTACCCGACAGGGCCGCAATGAGCAGTTCTTC.

As to this clonotype: A much more abundant neighbour one base away suggests this may be a read error. The gene calls are TRBV19 and TRBJ2-1; TRBD1 might be the D (5 bases). Germline values: CDR1 LNHDA, CDR2 SQIVND (reference sequence). Trimming removed 6 bases at V and 6 bases at J, with 12 bases between. The CDR3 runs 13 residues. The CDR3 here is CASSWGRRNEQFF. The CDR3, as DNA: TGTGCCAGTAGCTGGGGCCGGCGCAATGAGCAGTTCTTC.

The chain is built from TRBV19 and TRBJ2-1, with 8 bases that match TRBD2. V was pared by 4 bases and J by 2 bases, with 7 bases of the junction left unmatched. The CDR3 runs 16 residues. Germline V CDR1 and CDR2: LNHDA, SQIVND (reference sequence). The CDR3 spells CASSTLLAGTYNEQFF. The CDR3 nucleotides are TGTGCCAGTAGTACCCTCCTAGCGGGTACCTACAATGAGCAGTTCTTC.

A remark on this clonotype: This may come from a read error, since a much larger clone is one base off. The chain couples TRBV11-1 to TRBJ2-1; D is possibly TRBD1 (6 bases). Per germline, CDR1 SGHAT and CDR2 FQDESV (reference sequence). The CDR3 totals 16 residues. This chain's CDR3 is CASSFRGKSSYNEHFF. As DNA, the CDR3 is TGTGCCAGCAGCTTCAGGGGAAAGAGCTCCTACAATGAGCATTTCTTC.

The genes are TRBV12-3 or TRBV12-4 and TRBJ1-4, with D unresolved. Trimming stripped 6 bases from V and 8 bases from J, with 19 bases between. The CDR3 spans 15 residues. The DNA of the CDR3 is TGTGCCAGCAGCCGAACCACTGGACGTGGGGAAAAACTGTTTTTT. This gives the protein CASSRTTGRGEKLFF.

This clonotype was detected many times. The V gene is TRBV27, the J gene TRBJ2-7, with 9 bases lining up with TRBD1. The CDR3 runs to 15 residues. V dropped 6 bases and J dropped 1; count of bases not matched to a gene: 7. Germline CDR1 MNHEY, CDR2 SMNVEV (reference sequence). This CDR3 reads CASRRGTGTSYEQYF. The CDR3 DNA reads TGTGCCAGCAGACGCGGGACAGGGACTTCCTACGAGCAGTACTTC.

A remark on this clonotype: A much bigger clone sits one base away, suggesting this may be a read error. The chain links TRBV7-9 to TRBJ2-1, with 7 nucleotides matching TRBD2. Unmatched junction bases numbered 10, after V lost 5 bases and J lost 6 bases. Germline lookup yields CDR1 SEHNR and CDR2 FQNEAQ (reference sequence). The CDR3 runs 15 residues. The CDR3 nucleotides read TGTGCCAGCAGCCCCGGGACTACCGCTTTCAATGAGCAGTTCTTC. It encodes CASSPGTTAFNEQFF.

This clonotype was counted between two and nine times. The J gene is TRBJ2-1, the V gene TRBV10-3, with D possibly being TRBD1 (6 bases). CDR3 length: 12 residues. Trimming pared 11 bases from V and 0 bases from J, leaving 8 bases between. CDR1 and CDR2 (germline): ENHRY, SYGVKD. The CDR3 region has the DNA TGTGCCGCAGGGGACTCCTACAATGAGCAGTTCTTC. Translated: CAAGDSYNEQFF.

The chain joins TRBV14 to TRBJ2-1; 9 bases line up with TRBD2. Germline CDR1 SGHDN, CDR2 FVKESK. J gave up 3 bases and V 0 bases, and 6 bases lay outside the gene matches. The CDR3 sequence is 17 residues long. The CDR3 here is CASSQDKKRGVYNEQFF. The CDR3 DNA reads as TGTGCCAGCAGCCAAGATAAGAAGCGGGGGGTCTACAATGAGCAGTTCTTC. Variable domain in full (rest from reference TRBV14 and TRBJ2-1): EAGVTQFPSHSVIEKGQTVTLRCDPISGHDNLYWYRRVMGKEIKFLLHFVKESKQDESGMPNNRFLAERTGGTYSTLKVQPAELEDSGVYFCASSQDKKRGVYNEQFFGPGTRLTVL.

This clonotype was seen many times. This sequence joins TRBV6-1 and TRBJ2-7, with 11 bases that match TRBD2. The CDR3 totals 16 residues. The trim removed 5 bases at V and 0 bases at J, leaving 6 bases unmatched. From germline, CDR1 is MNHNS and CDR2 SASEGT. CDR3 region: CASSSRLAGSSYEQYF. The CDR3 DNA reads as TGTGCCAGCAGTTCAAGACTAGCGGGGAGCTCCTACGAGCAGTACTTC.

This clonotype was found a few times. The chain recombines TRBV2 with TRBJ2-2; D is uncertain. The V gene lost 5 bases and the J gene lost 5 bases, with 9 bases spanning the gap. The CDR3 is 13 residues long. Germline loops: CDR1 SNHLY, CDR2 FYNNEI. CDR3 amino acids: CASSSRFTGELFF. The CDR3 DNA is TGTGCCAGCAGTTCCCGATTTACCGGGGAGCTGTTTTTT.

There are many counts of this clonotype. The chain is built from TRBV2 and TRBJ1-3; 8 nucleotides agree with TRBD1. Trimming cost V 9 bases and J 2 bases; bases outside gene matches: 6. CDR1 is SNHLY and CDR2 is FYNNEI in the germline V gene. This CDR3 spans 14 amino acids. CDR3 sequence (DNA): TGTGCCAGTAGGACAGGGAGTCCTGGAAACACCATATATTTT. This gives the protein CASRTGSPGNTIYF.

This clonotype was counted ten times or more. The chain links TRBV6-1 to TRBJ2-3; D ambiguous. In germline, CDR1 is MNHNS, CDR2 SASEGT. V was cut by 0 bases and J by 6 bases, with 7 bases left in between. The CDR3 totals 13 residues. The CDR3 reads CASSEAEEDTQYF. CDR3 DNA sequence: TGTGCCAGCAGTGAAGCGGAAGAGGATACGCAGTATTTT.

This clonotype is labeled as medium-sized (0.01 to 0.1%). The chain uses TRBV15 and TRBJ1-3, with D uncertain. V lost 3 bases to trimming and J lost 4 bases, with 4 bases between them. The length of the CDR3 is 12 residues. Germline CDR1 reads LNHNV; CDR2 reads YYDKDF (reference sequence). The CDR3 is CATSSSGNTIYF. The CDR3 DNA reads as TGTGCCACCAGCAGTAGCGGAAACACCATATATTTT.

The CDR3 DNA sequence: TGTGCCAGCAGCTTAGTCGGGACAGGGGAAGATACGCAGTATTTT. Residues: CASSLVGTGEDTQYF. J is TRBJ2-3 and V is TRBV11-1, with 10 bases that match TRBD1. Germline V gives CDR1 SGHAT, CDR2 FQDESV (reference sequence). V dropped 1 base and J dropped 5; count of bases not matched to a gene: 3. The CDR3 is 15 amino acids.

This clonotype has ten or more counts. This rearrangement joins TRBV4-3 to TRBJ2-7, with 8 positions matching TRBD2. With V trimmed by 0 bases and J by 4 bases, 11 bases remained unmatched. Germline CDR1 is LGHNA and CDR2 is YSLEER. The CDR3 runs to 17 residues. The CDR3 spells CASSQDLLYSSGYEQYF. The CDR3 region has the DNA TGCGCCAGCAGCCAAGATCTTCTCTACTCTAGCGGGTACGAGCAGTACTTC.

This rearrangement joins TRBV3-1 to TRBJ2-7; no definite D call. Germline assignment: CDR1 LGHDT and CDR2 YNNKEL (reference sequence). The CDR3 spans 11 residues. V shed 3 bases and J shed 4 bases, with 4 bases lying between them. This CDR3 reads CASSQGYEQYF. Written as DNA, the CDR3 is TGTGCCAGCAGCCAGGGATACGAGCAGTACTTC.

There are many counts of this clonotype. This chain's CDR3 is CSASLTGASNEKLFF. The CDR3 DNA reads TGCAGTGCTAGTTTAACAGGGGCCTCTAATGAAAAACTGTTTTTT. J is TRBJ1-4 and V is TRBV20-1; 7 bases are shared with TRBD1. This CDR3 is built from 15 residues. V trimming: 3 bases; J trimming: 3 bases; junction bases outside the gene matches: 7. Per the germline V gene, CDR1 is DFQATT and CDR2 is SNEGSKA (reference sequence).

The chain joins TRBV12-3 or TRBV12-4 to TRBJ1-3; no firm D call. The length of the CDR3 is 12 residues. The V end was cut by 8 bases, the J end by 0 bases, with 5 bases between. The CDR3 is CASQFSGNTIYF. In nucleotides, the CDR3 is TGTGCCAGCCAGTTCTCTGGAAACACCATATATTTT.

This clonotype has just a few counts. CDR3 DNA sequence: TGTGCCAGCAGCTTGGAGGCATATAGCAATCAGCCCCAGCATTTT. Its protein is CASSLEAYSNQPQHF. This chain connects TRBV7-6 to TRBJ1-5, with no clear D. With 3 bases removed from V and 0 bases from J, the gap between germline ends came to 9 bases. The length of the CDR3 is 15 residues. The germline gives CDR1 SGHVS, CDR2 FNYEAQ.